The clone carrying this T cell receptor beta chain has at least ten counts. These data originate in a study of regulatory T cells in long-lasting Graves disease. Time point here: newly diagnosed GD, antithyroid drugs for less than 3 months. Extracted PBMC RNA gave rise to the TCR library. Relying on iRepertoire HTBI primers and Arm-PCR of CDR3 regions, the team built TCR beta libraries. TCRdb re-derived calls from the multiplex PCR reads in MiXCR, one entry per CDR3 protein. The profile shows over 500,000 distinct CDR3 sequences, roughly 15% of them singletons. This sample was also put to use in a study of T cells in Graves' hyperthyroidism and ophthalmopathy.

Material: peripheral blood mononuclear cells (PBMCs), obtained at new diagnosis, from a patient treated with antithyroid drugs. This TCR was sampled from a woman younger than 45 with Graves disease.

CDR3 in amino acids: CASRRESGNTIYF. The CDR3 DNA follows: TGTGCCTCTCGGAGGGAATCTGGAAACACCATATATTTT. The rearrangement uses TRBV2 and TRBJ1-3; D call uncertain. V lost 11 bases and J 1 base, leaving 12 bases between the germline ends. CDR3 size: 13 residues. CDR1 and CDR2 (germline): SNHLY, FYNNEI.